One and the same sample provided the 22 T cell receptor beta chains below, sequenced in a study of T-cell reconstitution after alpha-beta-depleted transplantation in children. Library preparation (for TCRbeta) was performed with unique molecular identifiers. TCRdb re-derived calls from the PCR reads in MiXCR, one entry per CDR3 protein. The repertoire consists of roughly 670,000 distinct CDR3 sequences, with less than 15% occurring once and the leading ten covering approximately 0.8%. Source: PBMCs, taken before TCRalphabeta/CD19-depleted stem cell transplant. All receptors come from a girl aged 2 to 9 with congenital amegakaryocytic thrombocytopenia, due to receive a stem cell transplant.

The chain employs TRBV7-8 and TRBJ1-1; TRBD1 agrees at 12 bases. The junction had 18 bases not matched to a gene; V was cut back by 1 base and J by 6 bases. CDR3 length: 20 amino acids. From germline, CDR1 is SGHVS and CDR2 FQNEAQ. The CDR3 reads CASSLGYRGGQGAPGAEAFF. Written as DNA, the CDR3 is TGTGCCAGCAGCTTAGGATATAGGGGGGGACAGGGGGCGCCCGGTGCTGAAGCTTTCTTT.

This chain uses TRBV12-3 or TRBV12-4 with TRBJ2-7, with D unresolved. The CDR3 totals 11 residues. Trimming shortened V by 8 bases and J by 6 bases, and 11 bases separated the two germline ends. CDR3 sequence reads: CASGNPGEQYF. CDR3 nucleotide sequence: TGTGCCAGCGGGAACCCGGGCGAGCAGTACTTC.

The rearrangement links TRBV5-1 to TRBJ2-3, with unresolved D. Germline V CDR1 and CDR2: SGHRS, YFSETQ. The germline V and J ends were trimmed by 0 bases and 7 bases, with 9 bases remaining between them. CDR3 length: 13 amino acids. The CDR3 here is CASSLDVANTQYF. CDR3 DNA sequence: TGCGCCAGCAGCTTGGATGTGGCGAATACGCAGTATTTT.

This clonotype has ten or more counts. The chain has TRBV29-1 and TRBJ1-6, with 10 bases that match TRBD1. The V gene end was trimmed by 4 bases and the J gene end by 6 bases; junction bases not matched to a gene: 0. Germline CDR1 reads SQVTM; CDR2 reads ANQGSEA. The CDR3 has 13 residues. In DNA, the CDR3 is TGCAGCGTTGGGACAGGGGGTAATTCACCCCTCCACTTT. As protein: CSVGTGGNSPLHF.

There are a few counts of this clonotype. The V and J genes are TRBV5-1 and TRBJ2-4, with D unresolved. This CDR3 has 13 residues. The V gene's germline CDR1 is SGHRS and CDR2 YFSETQ. The V gene lost 0 bases and the J gene lost 7 bases, with 8 bases spanning the gap. The DNA for the CDR3 is TGCGCCAGCAGCTTGGAGGTCCCCAACATTCAGTACTTC. This codes for CASSLEVPNIQYF.

Comments on this clonotype: This may be a read error, as it is one base from a much larger clone. The chain combines TRBV5-1 with TRBJ2-7; tentative D call: TRBD2 (5 bases). The V and J ends lost 0 bases and 5 bases respectively, with 12 bases between them. The germline V gene has CDR1 SGHRS and CDR2 YFSETQ. The CDR3 spans 14 residues. The CDR3 sequence: CASSLGSDYHEQYF. CDR3 DNA: TGCGCCAGCAGCTTGGGGTCAGACTACCACGAGCAGTACTTC.

The sample holds a few counts of this clonotype. This rearrangement joins TRBV7-9 to TRBJ2-1; 7 nucleotides agree with TRBD2. CDR1 is SEHNR, CDR2 FQNEAQ, per germline (reference sequence). With 5 bases clipped from V and 3 bases from J, the junction kept 13 bases outside the gene matches. CDR3 length: 17 residues. CDR3 protein: CASSPPRLALDYNEQFF. The CDR3 nucleotides read TGTGCCAGCAGCCCCCCCCGACTAGCACTTGACTACAATGAGCAGTTCTTC.

This clonotype was recorded a few times. The V gene is TRBV30, the J gene TRBJ1-6; possibly TRBD1 for D (5 bases). The length of the CDR3 is 12 residues. Trimming took off 7 bases at V and 14 bases at J, with 18 bases between the two ends. Germline CDR1 and CDR2: GTSNPN and SVGIG (reference sequence). The CDR3 region is CALEGRGSTLHF. CDR3 nucleotide sequence: TGTGCCTTGGAGGGGCGGGGGTCGACCCTCCACTTT.

This chain uses TRBV9 with TRBJ2-1, with unresolved D. Trimming pared 0 bases from V and 5 bases from J, leaving 9 bases between. The CDR3 runs to 14 residues. Germline loops: CDR1 SGDLS, CDR2 YYNGEE. The CDR3, as DNA: TGTGCCAGCAGCGTAGTCGCCACACACAATGAGCAGTTCTTC. It translates to CASSVVATHNEQFF.

In DNA form, the CDR3 reads TGTGCCATCAGTGAACGACAGGACCTTTCCTACAATGAGCAGTTCTTC. Residues: CAISERQDLSYNEQFF. The chain recombines TRBV10-3 with TRBJ2-1; D perhaps matches TRBD1 (6 bases). Trimming left V 3 bases short and J 1 base short, with 13 bases between. CDR3 length: 16 residues. The germline V gene has CDR1 ENHRY and CDR2 SYGVKD.

The rearrangement uses TRBV20-1 and TRBJ2-5; TRBD2 might be the D (6 bases). CDR3 length equals 18 residues. V gave up 3 bases and J gave up 4 bases, with 27 bases separating them. Germline lookup yields CDR1 DFQATT and CDR2 SNEGSKA (reference sequence). The CDR3 sequence: CSARTGPGRGLMVETQYF. CDR3 sequence (DNA): TGCAGTGCTAGGACGGGTCCCGGGCGGGGCTTAATGGTAGAGACCCAGTACTTC.

A few counts support this clonotype. The rearrangement joins TRBV7-9 to TRBJ2-1, with TRBD2 identical over 13 bases. The germline CDR1 and CDR2 sequences are SEHNR and FQNEAQ (reference sequence). V shed 5 bases and J 1 base; nucleotides not matched to a gene: 5. The CDR3 spans 17 residues. CDR3: CASSPPGLAGSYNEQFF. For the CDR3, the DNA is TGTGCCAGCAGCCCCCCGGGACTAGCGGGATCCTACAATGAGCAGTTCTTC. The complete variable domain, with remaining parts taken from reference TRBV7-9 and TRBJ2-1, reads DTGVSQNPRHKITKRGQNVTFRCDPISEHNRLYWYRQTLGQGPEFLTYFQNEAQLEKSRLLSDRFSAERPKGSFSTLEIQRTEQGDSAMYLCASSPPGLAGSYNEQFFGPGTRLTVL.

This clonotype has a count of ten or more. This chain uses TRBV10-3 with TRBJ2-3, with 9 positions matching TRBD2. The germline gives CDR1 ENHRY, CDR2 SYGVKD. V shed 3 bases and J 4 bases; nucleotides not matched to a gene: 8. The CDR3 loop spans 16 amino acids. CDR3 sequence (DNA): TGTGCCATCAGTGATATAGCGGGGGCCTCCCCAGATACGCAGTATTTT. It specifies CAISDIAGASPDTQYF.

A few counts support this clonotype. The chain has TRBV14 and TRBJ2-7, with TRBD1 identical over 9 bases. J lost 2 bases, V lost 1 base, and 9 bases had no gene match. The CDR3 sequence is 17 residues long. CDR1 and CDR2 (germline): SGHDN, FVKESK. The CDR3 is CASSQVKIGTGPYEQYF. For the CDR3, the DNA is TGTGCCAGCAGCCAAGTGAAAATCGGGACAGGGCCCTACGAGCAGTACTTC.

As to this clonotype: A junction boundary mismatches the germline segment, possibly from a read error. The rearrangement links TRBV27 to TRBJ1-5; 8 bases map to TRBD1. The CDR3 runs to 14 residues. The germline CDR1 and CDR2 sequences are MNHEY and SMNVEV (reference sequence). Written as DNA, the CDR3 is TGTGCCAGCAGCAACAGGGGGAGCAATCAGCCCCGGCATTTT. Its protein product is CASSNRGSNQPRHF.

This clonotype has more than one count but fewer than ten. The chain links TRBV7-9 to TRBJ2-1; D is perhaps TRBD2 (6 bases). Trimming left V 1 base short and J 8 bases short, with 9 bases between. There are 13 residues in the CDR3. Germline CDR1 reads SEHNR; CDR2 reads FQNEAQ (reference sequence). This CDR3 reads CASSLEPGDEQFF. For the CDR3, the DNA is TGTGCCAGCAGCTTAGAACCGGGGGATGAGCAGTTCTTC.

V gene TRBV20-1 combines with J gene TRBJ2-3; D possibly corresponds to TRBD2 (6 bases). Looked up from germline, CDR1 is DFQATT and CDR2 is SNEGSKA (reference sequence). The length of the CDR3 is 15 residues. The V gene lost 8 bases and the J gene lost 5 bases, with 23 bases spanning the gap. For the CDR3, the DNA is TGCAGTCTAGCTCTGGTCGGGAGTGGGGTAGATACGCAGTATTTT. Translating gives CSLALVGSGVDTQYF.

At least ten counts were recorded for this clonotype. This chain connects TRBV5-1 to TRBJ2-1, with 9 bases fitting TRBD2. J was trimmed by 5 bases and V by 7 bases; bases with no gene match: 13. Germline CDR1 is SGHRS and CDR2 is YFSETQ. The CDR3 has 16 amino acids. The CDR3 coding sequence is TGCGCCAGCCGTCCTCTCGGGACTAGCAAACACAATGAGCAGTTCTTC. This encodes CASRPLGTSKHNEQFF.

With respect to this clonotype: A read error may explain this, as a much larger clone is one base away. The chain employs TRBV20-1 and TRBJ2-1, with 9 bases that match TRBD2. The germline CDR1 and CDR2 sequences are DFQATT and SNEGSKA (reference sequence). This CDR3 spans 16 amino acids. CDR3 DNA sequence: TGCTGTGCTAGTAGGGCTAGCGGGACGAGATACAATGAGCAGTTCTTC. This translates into CCASRASGTRYNEQFF.

The chain recombines TRBV7-8 with TRBJ2-1; 8 bases line up with TRBD1. Germline trimming cut 7 bases from V and 6 bases from J; bases unmatched to any gene: 14. The CDR3 sequence is 16 residues long. CDR1 SGHVS and CDR2 FQNEAQ come from the germline V gene. CDR3 nucleotide sequence: TGTGCCAGCACCTCTTCCAGGGGGCTTCCAACCAATGAGCAGTTCTTC. Its translation: CASTSSRGLPTNEQFF.

This clonotype showed up just a few times. The rearrangement joins TRBV12-3 or TRBV12-4 to TRBJ2-3; D unresolved. This CDR3 region has 16 residues. V dropped 0 bases and J dropped 3 bases, with 13 bases sitting between them. The CDR3 is CASSLAWISSTDTQYF. CDR3 in DNA: TGTGCCAGCAGTTTAGCCTGGATTAGTAGTACAGATACGCAGTATTTT.

There are many counts of this clonotype. The genes are TRBV5-1 and TRBJ1-1; a possible D gene is TRBD1 (5 bases). Trimming shortened V by 0 bases and J by 10 bases, and 13 bases separated the two germline ends. This CDR3 spans 13 amino acids. The V gene's germline CDR1 is SGHRS and CDR2 YFSETQ. The CDR3 nucleotides are TGCGCCAGCAGCTTGGCAGGCCCTCAGGGAGCTTTCTTT. Amino acid sequence: CASSLAGPQGAFF.